This passage covers 21 T cell receptor beta chains from one sample sequenced in a study of T cells after yellow fever vaccination. TCRdb processed the 5' RACE reads anew with MiXCR; each CDR3 protein has one entry. The sample lists 200,000 to 300,000 distinct CDR3 sequences; over 10% were seen once. The specimen comprised CD4+ T cells sorted from PBMCs, sampled 45 days after the yellow fever booster vaccination. Source of these receptors: a man aged 30 to 39 who received the YFV17D yellow fever vaccine.

This chain connects TRBV5-4 to TRBJ2-3, with TRBD2 as a possible D gene (5 bases). This CDR3 comprises 15 residues. CDR1 is SGHNT and CDR2 is YYREEE in the germline V gene (reference sequence). The germline V and J ends were trimmed by 7 bases and 5 bases, with 20 bases remaining between them. The CDR3 DNA reads TGTGCCAGCCGGATAGGGAGCGGAGGAGGAGATACGCAGTATTTT. It specifies CASRIGSGGGDTQYF.

This clonotype turned up a few times. V and J are TRBV11-2 and TRBJ2-1; TRBD2 is a possible D gene (5 bases). This CDR3 comprises 14 residues. V gave up 5 bases and J gave up 5 bases, with 13 bases separating them. Germline-derived CDR1 and CDR2 are SGHAT and FQNNGV. The CDR3 nucleotides are TGTGCCAGCAGCAATAAGGGCGGGCACAATGAGCAGTTCTTC. Translating gives CASSNKGGHNEQFF.

The J gene is TRBJ1-1, the V gene TRBV20-1; D may be TRBD1 (6 bases). The CDR3 extends over 16 amino acids. The germline V and J ends were trimmed by 0 bases and 5 bases, with 19 bases remaining between them. Germline V gene data show CDR1 as DFQATT and CDR2 as SNEGSKA (reference sequence). CDR3 protein: CSARDRGGARYTEAFF. The CDR3 DNA is TGCAGTGCTAGAGATCGGGGGGGCGCCCGTTATACTGAAGCTTTCTTT.

The sample holds a few counts of this clonotype. CDR3 loop: CSARIAGQQETQYF. DNA for the CDR3: TGCAGTGCTAGAATAGCTGGTCAACAAGAGACCCAGTACTTC. V gene TRBV20-1 combines with J gene TRBJ2-5, with unresolved D. The V and J ends lost 2 bases and 2 bases respectively, with 12 bases between them. CDR3 length: 14 residues. The V gene's germline CDR1 is DFQATT and CDR2 SNEGSKA (reference sequence).

This chain connects TRBV5-8 to TRBJ2-6, with D uncertain. V lost 4 bases to trimming and J lost 4 bases, with 18 bases between them. Germline assignment: CDR1 SGHTS and CDR2 YDEGEE. This CDR3 region has 17 residues. CDR3 sequence (DNA): TGTGCCAGCAGCGTAGGCCGCTTGGATTTGGGGGCCAACGTCCTGACTTTC. It codes for CASSVGRLDLGANVLTF.

This chain connects TRBV5-1 to TRBJ1-1; D gene unclear. The V and J ends lost 5 bases and 1 base respectively, with 12 bases between them. This CDR3 has 14 amino acids. In germline, CDR1 is SGHRS, CDR2 YFSETQ. The CDR3 protein is CASSQRTQNTEAFF. Written as DNA, the CDR3 is TGCGCCAGCAGTCAGAGAACCCAGAACACTGAAGCTTTCTTT.

V is TRBV3-1 and J is TRBJ2-1; D not resolved. V was cut by 4 bases and J by 0 bases, with 10 bases left in between. The length of the CDR3 is 15 residues. CDR1 is LGHDT, CDR2 YNNKEL, per germline (reference sequence). This CDR3 reads CASSLTAHSYNEQFF. The CDR3 DNA follows: TGTGCCAGCAGCCTCACAGCCCACTCCTACAATGAGCAGTTCTTC.

The chain uses TRBV5-1 and TRBJ2-1; D ambiguous. Trimming shortened V by 0 bases and J by 6 bases, and 19 bases separated the two germline ends. Germline V CDR1 and CDR2: SGHRS, YFSETQ. CDR3 length: 17 amino acids. CDR3 sequence (DNA): TGCGCCAGCAGCTTGGCTGCCGGCGCAGGCTTTAGCAATGAGCAGTTCTTC. Amino acid sequence: CASSLAAGAGFSNEQFF.

This clonotype was seen more than once but under ten times. The chain couples TRBV4-3 to TRBJ2-5; D is ambiguous. V shed 0 bases and J shed 2 bases, with 13 bases lying between them. CDR3 length equals 16 residues. CDR1 is LGHNA, CDR2 YSLEER, per germline. The CDR3 loop reads CASSQEIGLGQETQYF. CDR3 bases: TGCGCCAGCAGCCAAGAGATTGGGTTGGGGCAAGAGACCCAGTACTTC.

This clonotype was detected many times. This chain links TRBV7-2 with TRBJ2-7; either TRBD1 or TRBD2 may supply D (5 bases each). Germline V gives CDR1 SGHTA, CDR2 FQGNSA. V was pared by 9 bases and J by 3 bases, with 15 bases between. CDR3 length equals 13 residues. The CDR3 DNA follows: TGTGCCAGGCCGGGACCACCAGACTACGAGCAGTACTTC. It is translated as CARPGPPDYEQYF.

There are a few counts of this clonotype. The V call is TRBV7-8, the J call TRBJ2-4; 7 positions agree with TRBD1. Per the germline V gene, CDR1 is SGHVS and CDR2 is FQNEAQ. This CDR3 region has 16 residues. V trimming: 4 bases; J trimming: 0 bases; junction bases outside the gene matches: 6. CDR3 sequence reads: CASSSWTGRAKNIQYF. The CDR3 DNA sequence: TGTGCCAGCAGCTCCTGGACAGGAAGAGCCAAAAACATTCAGTACTTC.

Only a few counts were recorded for this clonotype. The chain recombines TRBV5-1 with TRBJ2-7; D is perhaps TRBD1 or TRBD2 (6 bases each). V was shortened by 2 bases and J by 2 bases, with 14 bases between the two germline ends. Looked up from germline, CDR1 is SGHRS and CDR2 is YFSETQ. This CDR3 comprises 15 residues. CDR3: CASSLDGGRPYEQYF. The CDR3 DNA reads TGCGCCAGCAGCTTAGACGGGGGCCGGCCCTACGAGCAGTACTTC. Variable domain in full (rest from reference TRBV5-1 and TRBJ2-7): KAGVTQTPRYLIKTRGQQVTLSCSPISGHRSVSWYQQTPGQGLQFLFEYFSETQRNKGNFPGRFSGRQFSNSRSEMNVSTLELGDSALYLCASSLDGGRPYEQYFGPGTRLTVT.

This clonotype was counted only a few times. V usage is TRBV7-2 and J usage is TRBJ2-7, with D possibly being TRBD1 or TRBD2 (5 bases each). This CDR3 region has 14 residues. Germline loops: CDR1 SGHTA, CDR2 FQGNSA. Trimming cost V 1 base and J 7 bases, with 14 bases left between them. This CDR3 is CASSLDWDGREQYF. CDR3 DNA sequence: TGTGCCAGCAGCTTAGATTGGGACGGTCGGGAGCAGTACTTC.

The rearrangement links TRBV9 to TRBJ2-1; D uncertain. The V end lost 0 bases, the J end lost 9 bases, and 7 bases lay between the germline ends. This CDR3 comprises 12 residues. Germline loops: CDR1 SGDLS, CDR2 YYNGEE. CDR3 loop: CASSVELGEQFF. CDR3 DNA: TGTGCCAGCAGCGTAGAACTCGGTGAGCAGTTCTTC.

This clonotype came up a few times. The gene calls are TRBV21-1 and TRBJ1-5. TRBV21-1 is shown as a pseudogene. CDR3 length equals 12 residues. DNA for the CDR3: TGTGCCAGCAGCAAAGGTCGGGGTCAAAAGCATTTT. This sequence encodes CASSKGRGQKHF.

At least ten counts were recorded for this clonotype. V and J are TRBV12-3 or TRBV12-4 and TRBJ2-7; 9 bases match TRBD2. J was trimmed by 2 bases and V by 3 bases; bases with no gene match: 8. The CDR3 is made up of 16 amino acids. CDR3 region: CASSFTLAGFAYEQYF. DNA of the CDR3: TGTGCCAGCAGTTTTACCCTAGCGGGATTCGCCTACGAGCAGTACTTC.

The chain couples TRBV5-4 to TRBJ2-5, with D perhaps being TRBD1 or TRBD2 (5 bases each). The CDR3 contains 15 residues. CDR1 SGHNT and CDR2 YYREEE come from the germline V gene (reference sequence). V lost 2 bases, J lost 4 bases, and 15 bases lay in between. CDR3 DNA: TGTGCCAGCAGCTTTGGTCAGCAGGGAGCAGAGACCCAGTACTTC. Protein sequence: CASSFGQQGAETQYF.

The CDR3 DNA follows: TGCAGTGCTAGTAGGACTAGCGGGAGTGAAGAGCAGTACTTC. This codes for CSASRTSGSEEQYF. The chain combines TRBV20-1 with TRBJ2-7; 13 bases are a match to TRBD2. Germline CDR1 reads DFQATT; CDR2 reads SNEGSKA (reference sequence). J lost 7 bases, V lost 3 bases, and 6 bases had no gene match. This CDR3 is built from 14 residues.

Turning to this clonotype: The junction differs from germline at one of its ends, possibly a read error. The gene calls are TRBV3-1 and TRBJ2-3, with 12 bases fitting TRBD1. The CDR3 is 18 residues long. CDR1 is LGHDT, CDR2 YNNKEL, per germline (reference sequence). The CDR3 spells CASTQAYLGTGGSDTQYF. Written as DNA, the CDR3 is TGTGCCAGCACCCAAGCCTACCTCGGGACAGGGGGCTCAGATACGCAGTATTTT.

This clonotype has a handful of counts. This chain connects TRBV5-1 to TRBJ2-7, with 9 bases lining up with TRBD1. The V gene's germline CDR1 is SGHRS and CDR2 YFSETQ. V trimming: 3 bases; J trimming: 6 bases; junction bases outside the gene matches: 10. There are 15 residues in the CDR3. The CDR3 DNA follows: TGCGCCAGCAGCTCTGACAGGGGGTGGTTGAGCGAGCAGTACTTC. Translating it yields CASSSDRGWLSEQYF. The variable domain in full, with the rest retrieved from reference TRBV5-1 and TRBJ2-7, is KAGVTQTPRYLIKTRGQQVTLSCSPISGHRSVSWYQQTPGQGLQFLFEYFSETQRNKGNFPGRFSGRQFSNSRSEMNVSTLELGDSALYLCASSSDRGWLSEQYFGPGTRLTVT.

CDR3 DNA: TGTGCCATCAGTGAGTCGGGACAAACCCAGCATTTT. It encodes CAISESGQTQHF. The chain uses TRBV10-3 and TRBJ1-5, with TRBD1 as a possible D gene (6 bases). V was clipped by 0 bases and J by 11 bases, with 8 bases between them. This CDR3 is 12 amino acids long. Germline V gene sequence: CDR1 ENHRY, CDR2 SYGVKD.